The rows below give T cell receptor beta chains drawn from one sample of a study of blood T cell repertoires in COVID-19. Using immunoSEQ multiplex PCR, the repertoire was profiled, and TCRdb retains in-frame clones only, with some absent. The sample includes 330,000 or so clones, 80% to 90% of them seen just once. Source material: PBMCs or T cells enriched from blood (not recorded which). The origin of the receptors is a man between 25 and 39 years old who had recovered from COVID-19. The CDR3 runs from the conserved cysteine through the conserved F or W. The D gene is left open where the match is weak. Size is stated for part of the rows, as once, few or many counts, or as a class when the clone is expanded.

NA,TRBV7-9,TRBJ2-3,TRBD2,TGTGCCAGCAGCTACGAAGCGGGGGAGGAAGATACGCAGTATTTT,CASSYEAGEEDTQYF
NA,TRBV7-9,TRBJ2-5,NA,TGTGCCAGCAGCCCGGAGGGGCGAAGGGAGACCCAGTACTTC,CASSPEGRRETQYF
NA,TRBV10-1,TRBJ1-5,NA,TGCGCCAGCCGTACAGAACTTAGCAATCAGCCCCAGCATTTT,CASRTELSNQPQHF
NA,TRBV2,TRBJ1-6,NA,TGTGCCAGCAGTGATTCCGGGAGGGGGGATAATTCACCCCTCCACTTT,CASSDSGRGDNSPLHF
NA,TRBV2,TRBJ2-3,TRBD2,TGTGCCAGCAGTGTGGGGTCGGTAGCGGGGGGCACAGATACGCAGTATTTT,CASSVGSVAGGTDTQYF
NA,TRBV10-2,TRBJ1-5,NA,TGCGCCAGCAGTGTCGAGAATCAGCCCCAGCATTTT,CASSVENQPQHF
NA,TRBV5-6,TRBJ1-1,NA,TGTGCCAGCACCCCCGGGGGGCCCAAGAACACTGAAGCTTTCTTT,CASTPGGPKNTEAFF
NA,TRBV7-9,TRBJ2-2,NA,TGTGCCAGCAGCTTAGTGACAGTCGGGGAGCTGTTTTTT,CASSLVTVGELFF
NA,TRBV3-1/TRBV3-2,TRBJ1-3,TRBD1,TGTGCCAGCAGTCGCGGACAGGGGCATGGGAACACCATATATTTT,CASSRGQGHGNTIYF
NA,TRBV30,TRBJ1-1,NA,TGTGCCCTGGAGCCCGGGGGGACTGAAGCTTTCTTT,CALEPGGTEAFF
NA,TRBV6-5,TRBJ1-1,TRBD1,TGTGCCAGCAGCTACGGGGACAGGGGCGCTGAAGCTTTCTTT,CASSYGDRGAEAFF
NA,TRBV5-5,TRBJ2-1,TRBD2,TGTGCCAGCAGCCCACTTAGCGGGGGTGATTACAATGAGCAGTTCTTC,CASSPLSGGDYNEQFF
NA,TRBV7-9,TRBJ1-2,TRBD1,TGTGCCAGCAGCTTACAGGGGGCGCGGACCTATGGCTACACCTTC,CASSLQGARTYGYTF
NA,TRBV27,TRBJ1-6,NA,TGTGCCAGCAGTTTATCCCGACAGGAAAATTCACCCCTCCACTTT,CASSLSRQENSPLHF
NA,TRBV7-8,TRBJ1-6,TRBD1,TGTGCCAGCAGCTCCGGACAGGGTCATAATTCACCCCTCCACTTT,CASSSGQGHNSPLHF
NA,TRBV3-1/TRBV3-2,TRBJ2-1,TRBD2,TGTGCCAGCAGCCAAGGCGGGGGAGTCTACAATGAGCAGTTCTTC,CASSQGGGVYNEQFF
NA,TRBV5-1,TRBJ1-3,NA,TGCGCCAGCAGCGCGGCACAGGGTACTGGAAACACCATATATTTT,CASSAAQGTGNTIYF
NA,TRBV11-3,TRBJ1-4,TRBD1,TGTGCCAGCAGCTTCCGGGACAGTCATAATGAAAAACTGTTTTTT,CASSFRDSHNEKLFF
NA,TRBV7-9,TRBJ2-7,TRBD1,TGTGCCAGCAGCAACCGGGACAGGGCTTCGGAGCAGTACTTC,CASSNRDRASEQYF
NA,TRBV3-1/TRBV3-2,TRBJ2-7,NA,TGTGCCAGCAGCTCCTACTACGAGCAGTACTTC,CASSSYYEQYF
NA,TRBV6-5,TRBJ2-7,TRBD1,TGTGCCAGCAGACCGGGACAGTGGAAGAATCGCGAGCAGTACTTC,CASRPGQWKNREQYF
NA,TRBV9,TRBJ2-2,NA,TGTGCCAGCGGGGGACACCGGAACACCGGGGAGCTGTTTTTT,CASGGHRNTGELFF
NA,TRBV19,TRBJ2-3,TRBD2,TGTGCCAGTAGTATCGGGGGGAGGTCGTTGGATACGCAGTATTTT,CASSIGGRSLDTQYF
NA,TRBV28,TRBJ1-2,NA,TGTGCCAGCAGTTTATGGTCGCCTTACTCCTATGGCTACACCTTC,CASSLWSPYSYGYTF
NA,TRBV18,TRBJ2-5,NA,TGTGCCAGCTCACCGCCTTTACTCCAAGAGACCCAGTACTTC,CASSPPLLQETQYF
NA,TRBV6-5,TRBJ1-1,TRBD1,TGTGCCAGCATTTTTGCAGGGGGTACGAACACTGAAGCTTTCTTT,CASIFAGGTNTEAFF
NA,TRBV19,TRBJ2-5,TRBD2,TGTGCCAGTAGTAATGAACTAGCGGGGGGACAAGAGACCCAGTACTTC,CASSNELAGGQETQYF
NA,TRBV28,TRBJ2-3,TRBD2,TGTGCCAGCAGTTTATTGCGGGGGGGGCAGTATTTT,CASSLLRGGQYF
once,TRBV28,TRBJ1-2,NA,TGTGCCAGCAGTTTTCGAGGGGGTAATTATGGCTACACCTTC,CASSFRGGNYGYTF
NA,TRBV23-1,TRBJ2-7,TRBD1,TGCGCCAGCTACCTCAATCGGGACAGGGTTATCTACGAGCAGTACTTC,CASYLNRDRVIYEQYF
NA,TRBV6-5,TRBJ1-2,TRBD1,TGTGCCAGCGCCGTCGGACAGGGAAATGGCTACACCTTC,CASAVGQGNGYTF
NA,TRBV7-8,TRBJ2-7,TRBD1,TGTGCCAGCAGCTTAGAAATGACAGGGGAGACCTACGAGCAGTACTTC,CASSLEMTGETYEQYF
NA,TRBV10-2,TRBJ2-7,TRBD1,TGCGCCAGCAGTGACCCCTCCCTTAACCGACAGGGCCACGGCTACGAGCAGTACTTC,CASSDPSLNRQGHGYEQYF
once,TRBV6-2/TRBV6-3,TRBJ2-1,TRBD2,TGTGCCAGCAGTTACTCGATACTAGCGGGGATCGATGAGCAGTTCTTC,CASSYSILAGIDEQFF
NA,TRBV5-1,TRBJ2-2,TRBD1,TGCGCCAGCAGCCGCCGGACAGGGGTTGACGGGGAGCTGTTTTTT,CASSRRTGVDGELFF
NA,TRBV9,TRBJ2-7,NA,TGTGCCAGCAGCCTGGGTGGCAGCGCGCGTTATTACTCCTACGAGCAGTACTTC,CASSLGGSARYYSYEQYF
NA,TRBV14,TRBJ1-6,NA,TGTGCCAGCAGCCGCAAGGGACACGGTTCACCCCTCCACTTT,CASSRKGHGSPLHF
once,TRBV27,TRBJ1-1,TRBD1,TGTGCCAGCGCGACTTACGGGACAGCCAACACTGAAGCTTTCTTT,CASATYGTANTEAFF
NA,TRBV18,TRBJ2-2,TRBD1,TGTGCCAGCTCATCCGGGACAGGGGACTCTACCGGGGAGCTGTTTTTT,CASSSGTGDSTGELFF
once,TRBV4-2,TRBJ2-3,NA,TGTGCCAGCAGCCGTCGTCCAGAGGCAGGGCTGGGAGATACGCAGTATTTT,CASSRRPEAGLGDTQYF
few,TRBV3-1/TRBV3-2,TRBJ2-7,NA,TGTGCCAGCAGCCAATATCCCGGACTATACGAGCAGTACTTC,CASSQYPGLYEQYF
NA,TRBV21-1,TRBJ1-1,NA,TGTGCCAGCAGCAGAAAAAGGAGGGACGGTAGTATGAACACTGAAGCTTTCTTT,CASSRKRRDGSMNTEAFF
many,TRBV10-3,TRBJ1-5,NA,TGTGCCATCAGTCCAGGGTTTCAGCCCCAGCATTTT,CAISPGFQPQHF
NA,TRBV28,TRBJ1-1,NA,TGTGCCAGCAGTTTAGTAGGACAGACTGAAGCTTTCTTT,CASSLVGQTEAFF
NA,TRBV15,TRBJ1-6,NA,TGTGCCACCAGCCACGGGGGTAATAGGTCACCCCTCCACTTT,CATSHGGNRSPLHF
NA,TRBV30,TRBJ2-7,TRBD1,TGTGCCTGGAGTCCAACCGGGACAGACCCCTACGAGCAGTACTTC,CAWSPTGTDPYEQYF
NA,TRBV5-1,TRBJ1-3,TRBD1,TGCGCCAGCAGCGGAACAGGGGTCTCTGGAAACACCATATATTTT,CASSGTGVSGNTIYF
NA,TRBV7-6,TRBJ2-3,TRBD2,TGTGCCACCGCGGGGGTCCGGGCAGATACGCAGTATTTT,CATAGVRADTQYF
once,TRBV13,TRBJ2-3,TRBD2,TGTGCCAGCATCCTGGGGAGGGCTAGCACAGATACGCAGTATTTT,CASILGRASTDTQYF
once,TRBV19,TRBJ2-1,TRBD1,TGTGCCAGTAGTATTATTGGGACAGGAAGGTGGAATGAGCAGTTCTTC,CASSIIGTGRWNEQFF
once,TRBV6-5,TRBJ2-6,NA,TGTGCCAGCAGTAGACAGAGCTCTGGGGCCAACGTCCTGACTTTC,CASSRQSSGANVLTF
NA,TRBV13,TRBJ2-5,NA,TGTGCCAGCAGCTTAAGTGCGAGAGAGACCCAGTACTTC,CASSLSARETQYF
once,TRBV6-5,TRBJ1-2,NA,TGTGCCAGCAGTTACTCGTCGTCAGGGGCTAGGAATGGCTACACCTTC,CASSYSSSGARNGYTF